This T cell receptor (beta chain) originates from a study of response to subunit inactivated influenza vaccine. MiXCR, applied by TCRdb to the RT-PCR reads, yields one record per CDR3 protein. The sample has about 570,000 distinct CDR3 sequences, 11% seen once. Between the trimmed V and J ends, which lost 1 base and 9 bases, there was a span of 12 bases. Germline V gene data show CDR1 as SGHTA and CDR2 as FQGNSA. This CDR3 has 13 residues. This sample was shared with a second study, whose subject was T cells expressing NK-cell markers. This second study says: UMIs were included in TCR beta cDNA generated by 5'RACE template switching. Cells sorted as CD3+CD56+NKG2C+, CD3+CD56+NKG2C- and CD3+CD56-NKG2C+ T cells supplied the TCR beta repertoires.

Material: PBMCs from blood, obtained on the day of vaccination. This TCR was recovered from a man aged 50 to 59 who received an inactivated influenza vaccine. J is TRBJ2-5 and V is TRBV7-2; D unresolved. The CDR3 DNA follows: TGTGCCAGCAGCTTAGATAGCCGTCTTCCCCAGTACTTC. This encodes CASSLDSRLPQYF.